The clone carrying this T cell receptor beta chain was seen more than once but under ten times. Its antigen is not identified. Regions amplified from RNA transcripts were the TCR beta CDR3 regions. First-round RT-PCR targeting the TCR CDR3 was performed with the HTBI primer set. TCRdb reprocessed the multiplex PCR reads via MiXCR and lists one record per CDR3 protein. The data show more than 300,000 distinct CDR3 sequences, with 11% to 15% seen just once and about 10% held by the top ten. This CDR3 contains 14 residues. Germline V gives CDR1 SGHRS, CDR2 YFSETQ. V lost 3 bases and J lost 6, with 13 bases in between. These data come from a study of T cells in Graves' hyperthyroidism and ophthalmopathy. The overall study: Peripheral blood was obtained at initial diagnosis, preceding any treatment.

Study-level results: Before onset, by a median of approximately 5.9 months, the model predicted ophthalmopathy.

Roughly 10 ml of fresh peripheral blood supplied the PBMCs. This TCR came from a woman aged 60-75 years with Graves' hyperthyroidism. V usage is TRBV5-1 and J usage is TRBJ2-1, with TRBD2 as a possible D gene (5 bases). The sequenced sample was blood. The CDR3 nucleotides are TGCGCCAGCAGCTCCATGACTAAAGCCAATGAGCAGTTCTTC. Residues: CASSSMTKANEQFF.